These 10 T cell receptor beta chains came from one sample sequenced in a study of cytomegalovirus exposure and HLA in healthy donors. The PCR made use of 60 Vbeta and 13 Jbeta primers. The repertoire was sequenced with immunoSEQ multiplex PCR; TCRdb's copy has only in-frame clones and lacks some. The sample carries about 180,000 clones, 84% recorded once. The sample taken for sequencing was PBMCs. The receptors come from a girl aged 2-10 years in good health and CMV-seropositive.

The chain couples TRBV4-1 to TRBJ2-3; tentative D call: TRBD2 (5 bases). The CDR3 has 15 residues. The V and J ends lost 3 bases and 5 bases respectively, with 15 bases between them. The germline gives CDR1 MGHRA, CDR2 YSYEKL. This chain's CDR3 is CASSQTEEVRDTQYF. The DNA for the CDR3 is TGCGCCAGCAGCCAGACGGAGGAAGTAAGAGATACGCAGTATTTT.

This chain uses TRBV6-1 with TRBJ2-1; 7 nucleotides agree with TRBD2. The germline CDR1 and CDR2 sequences are MNHNS and SASEGT. The V gene end was trimmed by 4 bases and the J gene end by 0 bases; junction bases not matched to a gene: 3. The CDR3 loop spans 15 amino acids. The CDR3 bases are TGTGCCAGCAGTGGTAGCGGGCTCTCCTACAATGAGCAGTTCTTC. This translates into CASSGSGLSYNEQFF.

The V and J genes are TRBV19 and TRBJ1-1, with a weak D call TRBD1 (5 bases). Trimming stripped 7 bases from V and 0 bases from J, with 15 bases between. The germline gives CDR1 LNHDA, CDR2 SQIVND (reference sequence). The CDR3 sequence is 15 residues long. The CDR3 DNA sequence: TGTGCCAGTATCGGTTGGGGCAGCTTGAACACTGAAGCTTTCTTT. Its protein product is CASIGWGSLNTEAFF.

The chain employs TRBV10-3 and TRBJ1-2; 10 bases are shared with TRBD1. This CDR3 comprises 14 residues. The V and J ends lost 6 bases and 8 bases, in that order; junction bases with no gene match: 9. In germline, CDR1 is ENHRY, CDR2 SYGVKD. The CDR3 DNA reads as TGTGCCATCAGGCCGGGACAGGGGACAGGCGGCTACACCTTC. Its translation is CAIRPGQGTGGYTF.

V gene TRBV19 combines with J gene TRBJ1-3; possibly TRBD1 for D (6 bases). V dropped 9 bases and J dropped 0 bases, with 9 bases sitting between them. The CDR3 runs 13 residues. CDR1 is LNHDA and CDR2 is SQIVND in the germline V gene (reference sequence). CDR3 residues: CASEQGSGNTIYF. CDR3 sequence (DNA): TGTGCCAGCGAACAGGGCTCTGGAAACACCATATATTTT.

This clone turned up a few times. The chain couples TRBV6-5 to TRBJ1-5; 9 bases align to TRBD1. The CDR3 consists of 14 residues. J lost 7 bases, V lost 2 bases, and 3 bases had no gene match. Germline V gene lookup returns CDR1 MNHEY and CDR2 SVGAGI. The CDR3 here is CASSYRTGDQPQHF. CDR3 sequence (DNA): TGTGCCAGCAGTTACAGGACAGGGGACCAGCCCCAGCATTTT.

The chain carries TRBV9 and TRBJ2-1; 9 positions agree with TRBD2. Per germline, CDR1 SGDLS and CDR2 YYNGEE. The V segment lost 0 bases and the J segment 7 bases; nucleotides outside the gene matches: 14. There are 18 residues in the CDR3. CDR3 DNA sequence: TGTGCCAGCAGCGTAGGATTTGGGCGGGAGGGGGTGCGTAATGAGCAGTTCTTC. Its translation: CASSVGFGREGVRNEQFF.

The chain joins TRBV5-1 to TRBJ2-1, with 7 bases identical to TRBD2. This CDR3 contains 14 residues. Germline assignment: CDR1 SGHRS and CDR2 YFSETQ. Unmatched junction bases numbered 10, after V lost 7 bases and J lost 6 bases. The CDR3 sequence is CASGPGGGINEQFF. CDR3 nucleotide sequence: TGCGCCAGCGGACCTGGGGGGGGGATCAATGAGCAGTTCTTC.

The CDR3 region is CASSQSFRQSYEQYF. The CDR3, as DNA: TGCGCCAGCAGCCAGTCCTTCCGACAGTCCTACGAGCAGTACTTC. The rearrangement uses TRBV4-1 and TRBJ2-7, with a weak D call TRBD1 (5 bases). This CDR3 is built from 15 residues. Germline CDR1 MGHRA, CDR2 YSYEKL. The V end was cut by 3 bases, the J end by 1 base, with 13 bases between.

The chain combines TRBV30 with TRBJ2-2; D is ambiguous. V shed 0 bases and J shed 4 bases, with 9 bases lying between them. The CDR3 totals 14 residues. Looked up from germline, CDR1 is GTSNPN and CDR2 is SVGIG (reference sequence). The CDR3 protein is CAWSVEASTGELFF. The CDR3 coding sequence is TGTGCCTGGAGTGTCGAGGCATCCACCGGGGAGCTGTTTTTT.